This T cell receptor (beta chain) comes out of a study of blood T cells in healthy people across ages (dated by TCRdb to about 2015). Regarding the complete study: In model experiments, template switching captured roughly one uniquely barcoded TCR beta cDNA molecule for every two T cells. The study measured age-related changes in TCR beta repertoire diversity using deep sequencing normalized with unique cDNA molecular identifiers. Donors were grouped into four age groups: young (average roughly 15 years), middle-aged (roughly 37), aged (about 59) and long-lived (approximately 75). To avoid experimental bias, donors of different ages were randomly spread across the sequencing lanes. For two donors (one aged 18 to 30 and one aged 80 or older), the study analyzed two additional independent replicas of 1 million unique cDNA reads from the same blood draw. Broad study findings and their caveats: Compared with the aged group, the long-lived group had more naive CD4+ T cells, fewer expanded clones and increased TCR diversity, a pattern suggesting age selection. The CMV infection status of donors was not known, potentially confounding age-related changes in expanded clonotypes. As age increased, observed TCR beta diversity per million T cells dropped in a roughly linear way, and a significant reduction was already evident by age roughly 36. There was a strong correlation between observed TCR beta diversity and the percentage of naive T cells measured by flow cytometry. Conclusive comparison of naive and antigen-experienced compartments was prevented by the profiling of bulk unsorted PBMCs. Total diversity estimates from one million sequenced T cells were considered lower bounds and underestimates.

V drops 2 bases and J drops 8 bases, leaving 9 bases in between. The germline V gene specifies SGHTA as CDR1 and FQGNSA as CDR2. The CDR3 goes from the cysteine to the phenylalanine over 12 residues. Here the CDR3 DNA is all that survives: 36 bases in frame from base 1. Systemically healthy Caucasian individuals from Russia, 35 to 40 in total and aged roughly 6 to 95 years, were included as donors. Each donor gave about 11 milliliters of peripheral blood, drawn into EDTA-treated Vacutainer tubes. Ficoll-Paque density-gradient centrifugation was used to isolate PBMCs, with at least 6.5 million per sample. Total RNA, at least 6 micrograms per sample, was extracted from PBMCs with Trizol reagent. For every donor, an aliquot of PBMCs went through flow cytometry to measure the percentages of naive CD45RAhigh/CD27high T cells. Note on this clonotype: No cognate antigen has been identified for it. No quality values exist for individual bases; no much larger clone is one base distant.

The library was obtained by 5' RACE. Sequencer: Illumina HiSeq 2500. The second PCR ran for about 6 to 12 cycles and used a J-beta primer mix along with a sample-barcoded 5' primer. A template-switch 5' adaptor carrying 12 random nucleotides introduced a unique molecular identifier onto each TCR beta cDNA molecule. Each sample yielded at least 3 million CDR3-containing paired-end reads. All of the RNA was converted into first-strand cDNA using the Mint cDNA synthesis kit, with a TRBC-specific oligonucleotide serving as the primer. Following uracil-DNA glycosylase treatment, all cDNA underwent a first 18-cycle PCR with the universal primers M1SS and BC2_uni_R. The paper's data handling went like this. For normalization, 1 million high-quality reads, each with a distinct molecular identifier, were randomly selected from each sample. Reads with shared molecular identifiers were discarded instead of being binned into consensus sequences. MiTCR, set to a Q25 quality threshold and the strictest error-elimination algorithm, was used for CDR3 identification, clonotype clustering and error correction. A nonparametric unseen species model with Euler transformation was used to estimate lower-bound total TCR beta diversity. TCRdb reprocessing: public reads trimmed at Q25 with fastp, clones called with MiXCR, in-frame beta chains kept. Every entry covers one CDR3 protein and lists the most common genes and DNA from its rows. The V and J calls follow TCRdb's processing rather than the paper's. For this sample there are hundreds of thousands of distinct CDR3 sequences; 55% to 70% appear just once. The ten largest clones add up to approximately 21% of the sample.

This clonotype was obtained from a man aged 25 to 45 in good health. What was sequenced was blood. The V and J genes are TRBV7-2 and TRBJ1-2; the D gene is unclear. The sequenced DNA: TGTGCCAGCAGCTTATGGTCTTCGGGCTACACCTTC. Its translation reads: CASSLWSSGYTF.